The source of this T cell receptor beta chain is a study of cytomegalovirus exposure and HLA in healthy donors (dated by TCRdb to 2017 to 2019). Regarding the study in general: An earlier analysis of some 500 of the donors reported 250 to 350 Gb of sequence data and 120 million or so unique TCR beta sequences from about 200 million T cells. To decide whether each TCR beta V gene segment behaved as functional or pseudogenic, an earlier analysis of fewer than 750 of the donors relied on high-throughput TCR beta sequencing. Typing coverage differed by locus: A, B, C, DRB1 and DQB1 were typed in roughly 620-640 donors, DQA1 in approximately 520, DPA1 in nearly 610, and DPB1 in just under 480. The study aimed to test whether cataloging public T cell receptors could reveal signatures of past pathogen exposure. Donor age, sex, ethnicity and CMV serostatus were collected together with the repertoire data. A later genetic analysis used genome-wide SNP genotypes for about 65% of the 666 donors, treating that subset as a discovery cohort. The T cell repertoires of 666 subjects were profiled by immunosequencing and related to cytomegalovirus serostatus. Rather than drawing on any new phenotypic data, the later analysis identified candidate immune exposures from TCR beta sequences and the way those sequences occurred across donors. All discovery cohort repertoires had been generated using a single sequencing platform. HLA typing included class I and class II loci at four-digit resolution. An early release that covered fewer than 800 HLA-typed donors contained about 300 gigabases of sequencing data and some 87 million unique TCR sequences. To predict cytomegalovirus infection status, the study brought together high-throughput TCR immunosequencing, statistical association of individual TCRs with disease status, and machine learning. On average, over 200,000 unique TCR beta nucleotide sequences were sequenced per donor among roughly 430 genotyped donors of the cohort, with around 19% of those sequences being non-productive. Several DR-DQ haplotypes were handled as single units for association and clustering, since linkage in the cohort was strong. The genetic ancestry cluster associated with self-reported Caucasian donors included 65% to 90% of the 300 to 450 genotyped donors. A separate validation cohort of 100 to 150 different subjects was used in addition to the approximately 610-subject first cohort. A later analysis re-examined previously published TCR beta repertoires from roughly 720 donors and added high-resolution HLA genotyping to investigate patterns of TCR occurrence.

On the study overall, not on this receptor specifically: A later genetic analysis associated a missense DCLRE1C variant with V-gene and J-gene trimming of TCR beta chains, and an independent cohort replicated the association. Across donors, most TCR sequences were observed very rarely, whereas some public TCRs were present in many individuals. In both the original and validation cohorts, the classifier was reported to diagnose cytomegalovirus status with high specificity and sensitivity. A later analysis associated about 17,000 TCR beta sequences with specific HLA alleles at a false discovery rate of 0.05. Only TCR beta chains were sequenced in this cohort, and the absence of alpha or paired-chain data limited detectable features. Compared with the approximately 700-donor mean, donors in an Asian-associated ancestry cluster had fewer N-insertions in productive TCRs, according to a later genetic analysis. In an earlier analysis of a few hundred of the donors, most TCR beta V segments were observed in productive rearrangements about 87% or about 30% of the time, broadly matching IMGT annotations. Some IMGT-functional V segments, including TRBV6-2 and TRBV6-3, could not be told apart with the 87-base-pair reads, so those segments were excluded. In the study, 150 to 200 TCR beta chains were listed as associated with cytomegalovirus. The sequencing pipeline was judged likely to have produced a cluster of highly shared sequence variants as a technical artifact. Because HLA typing was unavailable for some donors at each locus, only the typed subset was used in association tests. The authors suggested that the approach could potentially be extended to other disease states and immunological phenotypes. Linkage disequilibrium might explain the correlated functional status among segregating V segments, but an unknown experimental factor could not be ruled out. The earlier analysis of about 600 of the donors excluded roughly 17 rarely observed V segments, including chromosome 9 orphons, because counts were too low. A later analysis reported that several top co-occurrence clusters appeared linked to parvovirus B19, influenza, CMV and Epstein-Barr virus. For the cohort, immune exposure information was limited to CMV serostatus. Strong co-occurrence of HLA alleles, especially DR and DQ, made assigning TCR associations to individual alleles difficult. A further reported finding was that TCR beta sequences accurately predicted the HLA-A and HLA-B alleles for most subjects in the first cohort. In a later analysis, the rate of TCR association differed among HLA loci, with DRB1 alleles having the most associated TCRs and HLA-C alleles having the fewest. Presence/absence analyses assumed roughly uniform sequencing depth across donors, an assumption that may not hold. According to a later analysis, most CMV-associated TCR beta chains appeared to be HLA-restricted, and the HLA associations seemed to be driven largely by CMV exposure. In vitro tests confirmed that a few of the cytomegalovirus-associated TCR beta chains recognize cytomegalovirus antigens. In a later analysis, HLA-associated TCR beta chains showed more clonal expansion and lower generation probabilities than non-associated chains that were equally common.

The cohort comprised under 700 healthy bone marrow donors. At the time of sampling, every cohort member was nominally healthy, though immune exposures that went unrecorded were likely present. The donor tested CMV seropositive, placing the donor among the approximately 290 seropositive members of the cohort. Every donor gave a peripheral blood sample, and the peripheral blood mononuclear cells from that sample were used for TCR beta sequencing. The Qiagen DNeasy Blood Extraction Kit was used to extract genomic DNA from the blood cell samples. The trim is 1 base for V and 6 bases for J, with a gap of 7 bases between the germline ends. CDR1 and CDR2, looked up from the germline V gene (reference sequence), are LNHDA and SQIVND. From the cysteine through the phenylalanine, the CDR3 covers 14 amino acids. The DNA shown is the 42-base CDR3, in frame from base 1. As concerns this clone: No cognate antigen has been identified for it. No base quality information exists; no much larger clone differs at one position.

Preparation of the library involved the immunoSEQ multiplex PCR assay. A mixture of 60 forward primers for TCR Vbeta segments and 13 reverse primers for TCR Jbeta segments was used in the multiplex PCR. Amplification of the CDR3 region of rearranged TCR beta genes was performed with a multiplex PCR assay on genomic DNA. Amplified TCR beta libraries were sequenced as 87-base-pair reads on the Illumina HiSeq System. The authors' pipeline ran thus. A later analysis counted tens of millions of unique TCR beta chains across the approximately 700 repertoires, and 10 million to 12 million of these chains were shared by at least two donors. To remove PCR and sequencing errors, raw reads were error-corrected and collapsed into unique sequences using a nearest-neighbor algorithm that merged closely related sequences. CDR3 sequences were aligned to IMGT reference sequences to assign V, D and J gene segments. For a sequence to be retained, a match of at least six nucleotides was required to both a V gene segment and a J gene segment. A rearrangement was called productive if the CDR3 had no stop codons and remained in frame with V and J, and every other rearrangement was called non-productive. CDR3 was defined according to IMGT convention as the region running from the second conserved V-encoded cysteine to the conserved J-encoded phenylalanine. In an earlier analysis of around 570 of the donors, sequences lacking an unambiguous match to a single V gene segment were excluded. In an earlier analysis of 587 of the donors, V segments were called functional above 56.7% productive rearrangements and were called segregating when the between-donor standard deviation exceeded 5%. A statistical classification framework was developed to diagnose cytomegalovirus status using the catalog of TCR beta chain sequences. In a later analysis, TCR nucleotide sequences were compared against IMGT/GENE-DB human TR gene sequences so that V and J genes could be assigned. The TCRdist pipeline was used in a later analysis to assign CDR3 sequences and most-parsimonious VDJ recombination scenarios. In a later analysis, every TCR beta chain was defined by the combination of its CDR3 amino acid sequence and its V-gene family, and reads without a unique V-gene family were dropped. To address suspected cross-contamination and a sequencing artifact, a later analysis removed approximately 590 highly shared, low-generation-probability nucleotide sequences. In a later analysis, a clonal expansion index for each public chain was calculated from normalized within-repertoire ranks of inferred template counts. In a later analysis, generation probabilities were computed with a VDJ recombination model fitted to out-of-frame rearrangements, and the resulting probabilities were checked against IGoR. A later analysis scored TCR-TCR, TCR-HLA and TCR-CMV co-occurrence with hypergeometric tests, applying a repertoire-size bias correction to TCR pairs. To estimate false discovery rates, a later analysis permuted the HLA or CMV assignments 20 times. In a later analysis, co-occurring TCRs were grouped using DBSCAN, and TCRdist sequence similarity was added for clustering within HLA-allele-positive subsets. Co-occurrence clustering excluded repertoires with fewer than 30,000 or more than 120,000 public chains, plus five with anomalous nucleotide sharing. Sourced from immuneACCESS, this table was stored by TCRdb with only in-frame sequences that have V and J called. A share of the clones is absent; for the studies checked, an unresolved V gene accounts for under half, and the remainder has no known explanation. The V and J calls and clone size come from that table; D and trimming were worked out from the DNA. In all, the sample holds about 97,000 clones, and approximately 80% of those were seen once. The leading ten clones occupy more than 9.5% of the sample.

The source material was PBMCs. The sequence links TRBV19 to TRBJ1-6; too little of a D gene remains to name it. The sequence derives from a male donor in good health and CMV-seropositive. The CDR3 loop reads CASSIGGSNSPLHF. The DNA sequence is TGTGCCAGTAGTATAGGCGGAAGTAATTCACCCCTCCACTTT.